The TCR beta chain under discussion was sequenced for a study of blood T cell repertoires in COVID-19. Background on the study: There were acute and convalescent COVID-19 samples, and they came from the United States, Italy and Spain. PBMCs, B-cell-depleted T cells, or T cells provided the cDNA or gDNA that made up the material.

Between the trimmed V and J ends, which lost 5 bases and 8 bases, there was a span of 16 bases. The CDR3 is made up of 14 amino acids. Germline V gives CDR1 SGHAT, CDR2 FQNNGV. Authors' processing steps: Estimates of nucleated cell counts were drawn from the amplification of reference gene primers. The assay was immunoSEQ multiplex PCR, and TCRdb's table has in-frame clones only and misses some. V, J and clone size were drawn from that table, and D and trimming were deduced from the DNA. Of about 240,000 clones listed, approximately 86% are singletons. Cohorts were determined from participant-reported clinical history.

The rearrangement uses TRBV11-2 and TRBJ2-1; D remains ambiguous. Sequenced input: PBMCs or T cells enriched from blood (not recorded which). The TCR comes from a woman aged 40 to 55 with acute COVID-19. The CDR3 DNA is TGTGCCAGCAGCACCGCCTTAGCTCTGGATGAGCAGTTCTTC. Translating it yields CASSTALALDEQFF.